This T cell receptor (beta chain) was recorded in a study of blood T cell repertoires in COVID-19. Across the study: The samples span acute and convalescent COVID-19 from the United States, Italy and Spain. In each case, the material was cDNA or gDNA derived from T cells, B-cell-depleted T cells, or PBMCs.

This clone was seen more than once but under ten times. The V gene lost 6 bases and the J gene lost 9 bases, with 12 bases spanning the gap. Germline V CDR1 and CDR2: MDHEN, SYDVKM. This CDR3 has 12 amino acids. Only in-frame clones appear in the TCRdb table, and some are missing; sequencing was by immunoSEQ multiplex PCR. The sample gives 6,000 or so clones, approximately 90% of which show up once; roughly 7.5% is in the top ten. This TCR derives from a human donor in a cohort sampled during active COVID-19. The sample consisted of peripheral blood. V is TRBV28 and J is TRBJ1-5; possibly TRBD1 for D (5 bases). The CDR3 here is CASRQGARPQHF. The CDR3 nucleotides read TGTGCCAGCAGACAAGGGGCTCGGCCCCAGCATTTT. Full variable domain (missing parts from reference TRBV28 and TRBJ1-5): DVKVTQSSRYLVKRTGEKVFLECVQDMDHENMFWYRQDPGLGLRLIYFSYDVKMKEKGDIPEGYSVSREKKERFSLILESASTNQTSMYLCASRQGARPQHFGDGTRLSIL.